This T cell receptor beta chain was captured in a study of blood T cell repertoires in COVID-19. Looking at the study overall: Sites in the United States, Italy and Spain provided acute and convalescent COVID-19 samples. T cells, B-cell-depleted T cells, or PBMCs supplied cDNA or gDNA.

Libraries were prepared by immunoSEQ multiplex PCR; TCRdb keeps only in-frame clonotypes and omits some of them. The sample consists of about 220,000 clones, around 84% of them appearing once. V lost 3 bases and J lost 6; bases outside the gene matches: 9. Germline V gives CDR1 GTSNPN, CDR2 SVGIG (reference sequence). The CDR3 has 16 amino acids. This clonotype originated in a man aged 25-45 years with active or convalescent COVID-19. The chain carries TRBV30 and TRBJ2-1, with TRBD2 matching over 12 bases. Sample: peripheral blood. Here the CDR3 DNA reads TGTGCCTGGAGCCACCATCTAGCGGGGGGGCTCAATGAGCAGTTCTTC. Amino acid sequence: CAWSHHLAGGLNEQFF.